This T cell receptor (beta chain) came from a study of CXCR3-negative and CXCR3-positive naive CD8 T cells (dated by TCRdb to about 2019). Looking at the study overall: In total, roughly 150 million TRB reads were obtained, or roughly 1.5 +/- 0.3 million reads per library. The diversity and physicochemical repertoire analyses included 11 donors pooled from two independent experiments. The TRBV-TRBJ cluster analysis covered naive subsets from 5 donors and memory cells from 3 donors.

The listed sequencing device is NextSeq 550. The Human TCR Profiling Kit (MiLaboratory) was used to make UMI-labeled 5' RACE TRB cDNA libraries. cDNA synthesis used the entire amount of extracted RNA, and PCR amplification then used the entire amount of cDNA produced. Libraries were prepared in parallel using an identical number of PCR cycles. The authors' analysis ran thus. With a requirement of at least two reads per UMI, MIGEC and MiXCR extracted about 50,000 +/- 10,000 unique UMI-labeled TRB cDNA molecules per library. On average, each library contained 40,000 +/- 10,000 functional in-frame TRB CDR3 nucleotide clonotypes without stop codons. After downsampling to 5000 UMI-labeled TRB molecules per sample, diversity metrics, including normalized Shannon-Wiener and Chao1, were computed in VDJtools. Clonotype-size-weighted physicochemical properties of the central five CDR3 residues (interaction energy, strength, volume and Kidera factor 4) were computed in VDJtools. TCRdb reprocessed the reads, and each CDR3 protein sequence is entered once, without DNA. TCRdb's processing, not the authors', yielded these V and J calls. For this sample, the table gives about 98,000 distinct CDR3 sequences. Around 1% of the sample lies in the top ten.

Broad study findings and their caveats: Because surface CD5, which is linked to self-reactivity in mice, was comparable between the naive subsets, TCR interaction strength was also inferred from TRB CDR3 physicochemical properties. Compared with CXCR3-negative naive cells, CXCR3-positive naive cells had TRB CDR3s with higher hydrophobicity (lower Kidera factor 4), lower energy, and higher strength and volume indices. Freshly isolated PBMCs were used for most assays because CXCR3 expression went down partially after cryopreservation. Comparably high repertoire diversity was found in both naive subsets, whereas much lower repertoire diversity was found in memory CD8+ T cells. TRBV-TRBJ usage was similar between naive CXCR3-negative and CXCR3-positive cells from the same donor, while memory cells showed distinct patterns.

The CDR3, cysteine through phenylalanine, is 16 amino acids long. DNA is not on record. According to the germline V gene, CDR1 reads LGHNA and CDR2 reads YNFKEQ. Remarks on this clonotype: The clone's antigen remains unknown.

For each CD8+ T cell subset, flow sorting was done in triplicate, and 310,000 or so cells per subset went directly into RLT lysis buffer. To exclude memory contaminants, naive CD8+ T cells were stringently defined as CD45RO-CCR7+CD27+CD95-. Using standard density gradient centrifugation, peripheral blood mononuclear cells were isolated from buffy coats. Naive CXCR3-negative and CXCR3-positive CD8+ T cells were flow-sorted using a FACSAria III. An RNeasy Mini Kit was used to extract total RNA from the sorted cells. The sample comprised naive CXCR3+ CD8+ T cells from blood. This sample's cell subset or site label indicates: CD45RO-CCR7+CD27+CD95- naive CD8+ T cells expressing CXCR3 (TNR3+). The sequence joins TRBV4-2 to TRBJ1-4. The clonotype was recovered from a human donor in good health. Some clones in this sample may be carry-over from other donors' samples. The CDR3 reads CASSQDRGPRDEKLFF.